Below, 7 T cell receptor beta chains from the same sample are listed, as sequenced in a study of blood T cell repertoires in COVID-19 (dated by TCRdb to between 2020 and 2021). Receptors were amplified or captured by the immunoSEQ multiplex PCR assay. Here the immuneACCESS table is served through TCRdb, limited to in-frame sequences with V and J called. Missing clones are a known gap in these copies; in checked studies unresolved V genes cover under half, and the rest lacks a known reason. For this sample the table gives fewer than 500,000 clones, of which around 90% were detected only once. The top ten hold just under 2% of the sample. Sample: PBMCs or T cells enriched from blood (not recorded which). These receptors all stem from a woman aged 18-30 years with acute COVID-19.

The rearrangement links TRBV28 to TRBJ2-7; perhaps TRBD2 as D (6 bases). Germline assignment: CDR1 MDHEN and CDR2 SYDVKM. Trimming took off 3 bases at V and 2 bases at J, with 11 bases between the two ends. This CDR3 is built from 14 residues. The CDR3 DNA is TGTGCCAGCAGTTTTGGGAGGACCACCTACGAGCAGTACTTC. Translated, it gives CASSFGRTTYEQYF.

This chain uses TRBV19 with TRBJ2-7; 9 nucleotides match TRBD1. The CDR3 extends over 13 amino acids. Germline V gene sequence: CDR1 LNHDA, CDR2 SQIVND (reference sequence). J gave up 7 bases and V 5 bases, and 6 bases lay outside the gene matches. CDR3 nucleotides: TGTGCCAGTAGTCAAAGGGACAGGGATGAGCAGTACTTC. Its protein is CASSQRDRDEQYF.

The chain recombines TRBV5-4 with TRBJ1-4, with TRBD1 identical over 7 bases. Germline V gives CDR1 SGHNT, CDR2 YYREEE (reference sequence). The CDR3 is made up of 16 amino acids. V was clipped by 2 bases and J by 5 bases; unmatched bases: 9. The CDR3 nucleotides are TGTGCCAGCAGCTTAAATCCGACAGGGTCGAATGAAAAACTGTTTTTT. Encoded protein: CASSLNPTGSNEKLFF.

This chain connects TRBV30 to TRBJ2-2, with D hard to call. V lost 2 bases and J lost 6, with 7 bases in between. The CDR3 spans 12 residues. Germline V gives CDR1 GTSNPN, CDR2 SVGIG (reference sequence). DNA for the CDR3: TGTGCCTGGAGTCCTAGACCCGGGGAGCTGTTTTTT. This gives the protein CAWSPRPGELFF.

This clone occurred once. The rearrangement uses TRBV9 and TRBJ2-1; 7 nucleotides match TRBD1. The CDR3 covers 16 residues. J was trimmed by 0 bases and V by 2 bases; bases with no gene match: 5. CDR1 and CDR2 from the germline V gene are SGDLS and YYNGEE. The CDR3 DNA reads as TGTGCCAGCAGCGTCCTAGGGGGCAGCTCCTACAATGAGCAGTTCTTC. This translates into CASSVLGGSSYNEQFF.

This rearrangement joins TRBV12-5 to TRBJ2-1, with a weak D call TRBD1 (6 bases). The CDR3 is made up of 17 amino acids. Germline V lookup: CDR1 LGHNT, CDR2 FRNRAP. The V end lost 5 bases, the J end lost 2 bases, and 19 bases lay between the germline ends. Written as DNA, the CDR3 is TGTGCTAGTGGTCACTGGTCAGGGGTACAGGCCTACAATGAGCAGTTCTTC. Translation: CASGHWSGVQAYNEQFF.

This clone is a singleton in its sample. The rearrangement links TRBV24-1 to TRBJ2-2, with D perhaps matching TRBD1 (5 bases). The CDR3 contains 13 residues. V lost 7 bases, J lost 1 base, and 6 bases lay in between. Germline V gives CDR1 KGHDR, CDR2 SFDVKD. This CDR3 reads CATRQGNTGELFF. The CDR3, as DNA: TGTGCCACCAGGCAGGGGAACACCGGGGAGCTGTTTTTT.